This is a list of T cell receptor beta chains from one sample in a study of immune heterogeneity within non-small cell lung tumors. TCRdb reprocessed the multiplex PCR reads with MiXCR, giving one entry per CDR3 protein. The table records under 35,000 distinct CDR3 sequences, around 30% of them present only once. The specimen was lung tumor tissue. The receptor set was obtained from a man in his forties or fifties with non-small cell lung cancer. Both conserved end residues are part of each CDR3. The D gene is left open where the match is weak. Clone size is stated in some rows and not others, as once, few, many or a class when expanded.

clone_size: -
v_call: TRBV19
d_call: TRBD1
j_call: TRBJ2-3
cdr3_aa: CASSPPGQGARSTQYF
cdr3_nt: TGTGCCAGTAGTCCTCCGGGACAGGGGGCTCGGAGTACGCAGTATTTT

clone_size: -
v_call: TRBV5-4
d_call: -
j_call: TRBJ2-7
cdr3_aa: CASSLAGQEYEQYF
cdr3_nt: TGTGCCAGCAGCTTGGCGGGACAAGAATACGAGCAGTACTTC

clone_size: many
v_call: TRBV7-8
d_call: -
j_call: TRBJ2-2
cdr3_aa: CASSWGSTGELFF
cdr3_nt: TGTGCCAGCAGCTGGGGCTCCACCGGGGAGCTGTTTTTT

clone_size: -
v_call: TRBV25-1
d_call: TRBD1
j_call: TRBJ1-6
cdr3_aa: CASSPSRDSNNSPLHF
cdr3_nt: TGTGCCAGCAGTCCATCACGGGACAGTAATAATTCACCCCTCCACTTT

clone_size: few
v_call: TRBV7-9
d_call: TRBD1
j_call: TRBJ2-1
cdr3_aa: CASSLSDRGLNEQFF
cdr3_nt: TGTGCCAGCAGCTTGTCGGACAGGGGTCTGAATGAGCAGTTCTTC

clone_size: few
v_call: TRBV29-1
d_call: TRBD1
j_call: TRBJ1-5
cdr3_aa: CSVATGVMGQPQHF
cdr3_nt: TGCAGCGTTGCGACAGGGGTTATGGGTCAGCCCCAGCATTTT

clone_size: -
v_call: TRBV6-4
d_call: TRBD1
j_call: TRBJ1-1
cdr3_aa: CASRGQATNTEAFF
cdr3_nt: TGTGCCAGCAGGGGACAGGCAACCAACACTGAAGCTTTCTTT

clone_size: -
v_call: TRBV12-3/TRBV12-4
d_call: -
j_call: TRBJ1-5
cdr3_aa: CASSGERGDQPQHF
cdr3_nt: TGTGCCAGCAGTGGCGAGAGGGGGGATCAGCCCCAGCATTTT

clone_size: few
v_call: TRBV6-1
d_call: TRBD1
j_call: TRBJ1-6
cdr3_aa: CASADRANNSPLHF
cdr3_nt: TGTGCCAGCGCGGACAGGGCGAATAATTCACCCCTCCACTTT

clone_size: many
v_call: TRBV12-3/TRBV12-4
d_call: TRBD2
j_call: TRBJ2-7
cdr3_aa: CASSFVGRSGEQYF
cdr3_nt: TGTGCCAGCAGTTTTGTCGGGAGGAGCGGCGAGCAGTACTTC

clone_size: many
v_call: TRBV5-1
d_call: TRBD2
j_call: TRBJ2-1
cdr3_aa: CASSLGLADYNEQFF
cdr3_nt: TGCGCCAGCAGCCTAGGACTAGCGGACTACAATGAGCAGTTCTTC

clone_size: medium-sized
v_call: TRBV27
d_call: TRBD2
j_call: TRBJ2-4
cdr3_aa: CASSLGSGPSGLAKNIQYF
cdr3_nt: TGTGCCAGCAGTTTAGGGTCTGGTCCTAGCGGACTAGCCAAAAACATTCAGTACTTC

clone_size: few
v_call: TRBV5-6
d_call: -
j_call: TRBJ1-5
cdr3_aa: CASSLRLGNSNQPQHF
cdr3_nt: TGTGCCAGCAGCTTGCGTCTTGGAAATAGCAATCAGCCCCAGCATTTT

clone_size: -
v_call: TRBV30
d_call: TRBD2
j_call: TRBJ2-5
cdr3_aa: CAWSVLVLAGEETQYF
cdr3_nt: TGTGCCTGGAGTGTTTTAGTACTAGCGGGGGAAGAGACCCAGTACTTC

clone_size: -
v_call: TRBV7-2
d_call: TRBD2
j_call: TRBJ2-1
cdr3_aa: CASSPSGLAGGPGAQFF
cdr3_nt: TGTGCCAGCAGCCCATCTGGGTTAGCGGGAGGGCCGGGAGCCCAGTTCTTC

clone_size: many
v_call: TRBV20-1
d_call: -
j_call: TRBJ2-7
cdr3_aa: CSADDRLALSYEQYF
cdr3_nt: TGCAGTGCTGACGACAGGCTGGCACTCTCCTACGAGCAGTACTTC

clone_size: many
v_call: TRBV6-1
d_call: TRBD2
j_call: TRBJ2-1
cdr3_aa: CASASSGSHNEQFF
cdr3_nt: TGTGCCAGCGCTTCTAGCGGGAGTCACAATGAGCAGTTCTTC

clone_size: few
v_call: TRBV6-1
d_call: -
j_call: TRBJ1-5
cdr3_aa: CASKKTGRGPQPQHF
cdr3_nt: TGTGCCAGCAAAAAAACAGGGAGAGGCCCTCAGCCCCAGCATTTT

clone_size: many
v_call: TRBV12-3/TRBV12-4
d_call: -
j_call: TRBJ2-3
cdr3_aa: CASGRLATSTDTQYF
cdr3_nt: TGTGCCAGCGGCCGGCTAGCGACTAGCACAGATACGCAGTATTTT

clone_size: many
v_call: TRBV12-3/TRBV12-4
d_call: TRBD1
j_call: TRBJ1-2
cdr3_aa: CASSQGQGYGYTF
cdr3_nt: TGTGCCAGCAGCCAAGGACAGGGCTATGGCTACACCTTC

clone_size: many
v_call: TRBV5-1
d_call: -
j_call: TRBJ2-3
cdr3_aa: CASSDPGTDTQYF
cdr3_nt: TGCGCCAGCAGCGACCCAGGCACAGATACGCAGTATTTT

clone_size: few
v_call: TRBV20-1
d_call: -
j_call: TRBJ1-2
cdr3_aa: CSARDRQTTPNYGYTF
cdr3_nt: TGCAGTGCTAGAGACCGACAGACAACCCCTAACTATGGCTACACCTTC

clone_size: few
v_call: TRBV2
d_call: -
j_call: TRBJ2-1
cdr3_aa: CVSSLQGARVYNEQFF
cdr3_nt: TGTGTCAGCAGCCTACAGGGAGCTCGGGTCTACAATGAGCAGTTCTTC

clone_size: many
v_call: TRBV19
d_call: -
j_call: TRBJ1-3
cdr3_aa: CASKTGYVVGNTIYF
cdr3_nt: TGTGCCAGTAAAACAGGGTACGTCGTTGGAAACACCATATATTTT

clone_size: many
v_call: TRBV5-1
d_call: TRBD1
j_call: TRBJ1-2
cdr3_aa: CASSGSQTGGANYGYTF
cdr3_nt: TGCGCCAGCAGCGGGAGTCAAACAGGGGGAGCGAACTATGGCTACACCTTC

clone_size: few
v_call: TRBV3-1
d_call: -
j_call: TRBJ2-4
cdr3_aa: CASSQDRAIQYF
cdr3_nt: TGTGCCAGCAGCCAAGACAGGGCCATTCAGTACTTC

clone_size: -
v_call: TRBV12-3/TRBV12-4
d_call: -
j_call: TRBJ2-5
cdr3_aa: CASSLGTQETQYF
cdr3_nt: TGTGCCAGCAGTTTAGGTACCCAAGAGACCCAGTACTTC

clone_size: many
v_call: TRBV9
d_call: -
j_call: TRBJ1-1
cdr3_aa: CASSLEDRSEAFF
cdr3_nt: TGTGCCAGCAGCTTAGAGGACAGATCTGAAGCTTTCTTT

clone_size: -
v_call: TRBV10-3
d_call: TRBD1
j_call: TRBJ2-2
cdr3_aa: CAISEMTGGTGELFF
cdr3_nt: TGTGCCATCAGCGAGATGACAGGGGGCACCGGGGAGCTGTTTTTT

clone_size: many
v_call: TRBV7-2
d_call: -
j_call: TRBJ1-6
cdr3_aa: CASSLGVRGASPLHF
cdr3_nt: TGTGCCAGCAGCTTAGGTGTCAGGGGTGCATCACCCCTCCACTTT

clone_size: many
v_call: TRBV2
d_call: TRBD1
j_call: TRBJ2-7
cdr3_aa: CASSDRTGSPEQYF
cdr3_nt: TGTGCCAGCAGTGATAGGACAGGGAGCCCCGAGCAGTACTTC

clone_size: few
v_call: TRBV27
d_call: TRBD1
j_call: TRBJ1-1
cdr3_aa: CASSGRRGRRGTEAFF
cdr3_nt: TGTGCCAGCAGTGGCCGTAGGGGGCGCAGGGGCACTGAAGCTTTCTTT

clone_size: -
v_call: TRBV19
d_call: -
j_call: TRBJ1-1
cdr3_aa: CASSMGPGEAFF
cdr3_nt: TGTGCCAGTAGTATGGGGCCGGGGGAAGCTTTCTTT

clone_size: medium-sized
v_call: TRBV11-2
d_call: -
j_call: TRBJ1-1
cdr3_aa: CASSLGGRNTEAFF
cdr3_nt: TGTGCCAGCAGCTTGGGGGGAAGGAACACTGAAGCTTTCTTT

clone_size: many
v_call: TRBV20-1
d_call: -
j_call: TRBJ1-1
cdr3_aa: CSAPGEAPTEAFF
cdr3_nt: TGCAGTGCCCCGGGGGAAGCGCCTACTGAAGCTTTCTTT

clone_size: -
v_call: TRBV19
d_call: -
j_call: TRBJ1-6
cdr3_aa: CASSIGQRSSPLHF
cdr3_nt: TGTGCCAGTAGTATCGGACAGCGCAGCTCACCCCTCCACTTT

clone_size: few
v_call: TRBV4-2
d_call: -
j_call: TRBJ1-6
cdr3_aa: CASSQESEDNSPLHF
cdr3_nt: TGTGCCAGCAGCCAAGAGTCAGAAGATAATTCACCCCTCCACTTT

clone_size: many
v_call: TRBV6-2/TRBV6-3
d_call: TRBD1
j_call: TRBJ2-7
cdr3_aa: CASSDRGGTSYEQYF
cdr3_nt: TGTGCCAGCAGCGACAGGGGGGGGACATCCTACGAGCAGTACTTC

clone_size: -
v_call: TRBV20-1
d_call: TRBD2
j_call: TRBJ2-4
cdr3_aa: CSARDPSGRENIQYF
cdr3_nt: TGCAGTGCTAGAGATCCAAGCGGGAGAGAAAACATTCAGTACTTC